Listed below are T cell receptor beta chains from one sample, sequenced in a study of Tregs in tolerant kidney transplant recipients. Here immunoSEQ multiplex PCR was the method, and the copy in TCRdb shows in-frame clones only, minus some. The repertoire holds about 90,000 clones, approximately 93% seen once, with under 2% in the top ten. Material: CD4+ T cells from blood (PBMCs), obtained 12 months after the transplant. The source of these receptors is a human patient who received a combined kidney and bone marrow transplant. Some T cells may have come from the graft donor. CDR3s include the opening cysteine and the closing phenylalanine or tryptophan. Fields, in order: clone size, V gene, J gene, CDR3 protein. The listing skips clone size in some rows; elsewhere it reads once, few, many or a size class.

size: -
V: TRBV27
J: TRBJ2-3
CDR3: CASSLQPLAGGSTDTQYF

size: once
V: TRBV7-2
J: TRBJ1-1
CDR3: CASSLLPGDGTEAFF

size: -
V: TRBV6-1
J: TRBJ2-7
CDR3: CASSKGTGGGYEQYF

size: -
V: TRBV28
J: TRBJ1-2
CDR3: CASTVGGPYGYTF

size: -
V: TRBV5-1
J: TRBJ2-7
CDR3: CASSLDLSFEQYF

size: -
V: TRBV4-3
J: TRBJ2-5
CDR3: CASSQDLGGGLETQYF

size: -
V: TRBV7-2
J: TRBJ1-2
CDR3: CASSIPGPGIKGYTF

size: -
V: TRBV7-2
J: TRBJ1-4
CDR3: CASSLGRQGAGSEKLFF

size: -
V: TRBV19
J: TRBJ2-3
CDR3: CASSAPGQASTDTQYF

size: -
V: TRBV7-2
J: TRBJ2-5
CDR3: CASSSRTVQETQYF